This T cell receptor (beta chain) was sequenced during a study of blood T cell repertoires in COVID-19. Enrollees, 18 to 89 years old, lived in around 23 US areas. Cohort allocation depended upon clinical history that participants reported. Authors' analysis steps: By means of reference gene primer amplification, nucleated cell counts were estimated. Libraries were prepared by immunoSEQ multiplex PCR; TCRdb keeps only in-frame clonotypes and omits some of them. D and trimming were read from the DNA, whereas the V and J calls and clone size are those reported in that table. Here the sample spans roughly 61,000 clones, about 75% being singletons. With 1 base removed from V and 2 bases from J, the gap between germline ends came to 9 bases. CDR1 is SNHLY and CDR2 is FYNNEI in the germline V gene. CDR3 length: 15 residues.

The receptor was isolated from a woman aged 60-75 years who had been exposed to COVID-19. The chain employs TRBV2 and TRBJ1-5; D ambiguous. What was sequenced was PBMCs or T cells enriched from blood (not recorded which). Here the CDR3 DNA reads TGTGCCAGCAGTGAAGGGGAGTGGGGCAATCAGCCCCAGCATTTT. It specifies CASSEGEWGNQPQHF.